This T cell receptor (beta chain) is drawn from a study of cytomegalovirus exposure and HLA in healthy donors (dated by TCRdb to about 2017). Study-level background: According to an earlier analysis of several hundred of the donors, some 180 million T cells yielded over 100 million unique TCR beta sequences and about 300 Gb of sequence data. Approximately 330 gigabases of sequencing data and 91 million or so unique TCR sequences made up an early release that covered 500 to 700 HLA-typed donors. The genetic ancestry cluster associated with self-reported Caucasian donors included over 65% of the roughly 400 genotyped donors. The study was designed to test whether signatures of past pathogen exposure could be identified by cataloging public T cell receptors. The T cell repertoires of under 700 subjects were profiled by immunosequencing and related to cytomegalovirus serostatus. A separate validation cohort of approximately 130 different subjects was used in addition to the roughly 700-subject first cohort. High-throughput TCR immunosequencing, statistical association of individual TCRs with disease status, and machine learning were combined to predict cytomegalovirus infection status. To study patterns of TCR occurrence, a later analysis re-analyzed previously published TCR beta repertoires from around 700 donors and added high-resolution HLA genotyping. Rather than drawing on any new phenotypic data, the later analysis identified candidate immune exposures from TCR beta sequences and the way those sequences occurred across donors. An earlier analysis of approximately 580 of the donors used high-throughput TCR beta sequencing to judge whether each TCR beta V gene segment behaved as functional or pseudogenic. Alongside the repertoire data, information on donor age, sex, ethnicity and CMV serostatus was compiled. A later genetic analysis took genome-wide SNP genotypes for about 60% of the roughly 670 donors and used that subset as a discovery cohort. All discovery cohort repertoires had been generated on a single sequencing platform. Class I and class II HLA loci were covered by the typing at four-digit resolution. The number of typed donors differed by locus: about 620-630 for A, B, C, DRB1 and DQB1; 500 to 550 for DQA1; approximately 600 for DPA1; and around 450 for DPB1. Because of strong linkage in the cohort, five DR-DQ haplotypes were treated as single units for association and clustering. On average, 235,054 unique TCR beta nucleotide sequences were sequenced per donor among roughly 430 genotyped donors of the cohort, with roughly 19% of those sequences being non-productive.

A remark on this clone: Its antigen specificity is not known. No base quality information exists; no much larger clone differs at one position.

Beyond this particular receptor, the publication reports: In a later analysis, HLA-associated TCR beta chains showed more clonal expansion and lower generation probabilities than non-associated chains that were equally common. HLA typing was unavailable for some donors at each locus, so association tests used only the typed subset. The study gave a list of 150 to 200 TCR beta chains associated with cytomegalovirus. CMV serostatus was the only immune exposure information available for the cohort. In this cohort, only TCR beta chains were sequenced, and detectable features were limited by the absence of alpha or paired-chain data. According to a later genetic analysis, donors in an Asian-associated ancestry cluster had fewer N-insertions in productive TCRs than the roughly 700-donor mean. A further reported finding was that TCR beta sequences accurately predicted the HLA-A and HLA-B alleles for most subjects in the first cohort. Several of the top co-occurrence clusters appeared to be linked to parvovirus B19, influenza, CMV and Epstein-Barr virus, according to a later analysis. Most TCR sequences were observed very rarely across donors, whereas some public TCRs were present in many individuals. In a later analysis, most CMV-associated TCR beta chains were found to appear HLA-restricted, with HLA associations seemingly driven largely by CMV exposure. In vitro tests confirmed that a few of the cytomegalovirus-associated TCR beta chains recognize cytomegalovirus antigens. Sequencing depth was assumed to be roughly uniform across donors in the presence/absence analyses, though that assumption may not hold. According to the authors, the approach could potentially be generalized to other disease states and immunological phenotypes. In a later analysis, the rate of TCR association differed among HLA loci, with DRB1 alleles having the most associated TCRs and HLA-C alleles having the fewest. Linkage disequilibrium might explain the correlated functional status among segregating V segments, but an unknown experimental factor could not be ruled out. Because counts were too low, seventeen rarely observed V segments, including chromosome 9 orphons, were excluded from the earlier analysis of some 540 of the donors. When HLA alleles, especially DR and DQ, strongly co-occurred, attributing TCR associations to individual alleles was difficult. V-gene and J-gene trimming of TCR beta chains was associated with a missense DCLRE1C variant in a later genetic analysis, and the association was replicated in an independent cohort. In an earlier analysis of about 600 of the donors, most TCR beta V segments appeared in productive rearrangements about 87% or about 30% of the time, broadly matching IMGT annotations. The sequencing pipeline was judged likely to have produced a cluster of highly shared sequence variants as a technical artifact. At a false discovery rate of 0.05, a later analysis linked roughly 17,000 TCR beta sequences to specific HLA alleles. The classifier was reported to diagnose cytomegalovirus status with high specificity and sensitivity in both the original cohort and the validation cohort.

Receptor amplification or capture employed the immunoSEQ multiplex PCR assay. For the multiplex PCR, a mixture combining 60 forward primers for TCR Vbeta segments and 13 reverse primers for TCR Jbeta segments was used. Amplification of the CDR3 region of rearranged TCR beta genes was performed with a multiplex PCR assay on genomic DNA. Amplified TCR beta libraries were sequenced as 87-base-pair reads on the Illumina HiSeq System. Regarding the original processing steps: A later analysis counted some 80 million unique TCR beta chains across the 650 to 700 repertoires, and roughly 10 million of these chains were shared by at least two donors. A nearest-neighbor algorithm error-corrected the raw reads and collapsed the reads into unique sequences, merging closely related sequences to remove PCR and sequencing errors. V, D and J gene segments were assigned by aligning CDR3 sequences to IMGT reference sequences. For a sequence to be retained, a match of at least six nucleotides was required to both a V gene segment and a J gene segment. Rearrangements were classified as productive when the CDR3 lacked stop codons and remained in frame with V and J, and all other rearrangements were classified as non-productive. CDR3 was defined according to IMGT convention as the region running from the second conserved V-encoded cysteine to the conserved J-encoded phenylalanine. The earlier analysis of 587 of the donors excluded sequences that lacked an unambiguous match to a single V gene segment. In an earlier analysis of approximately 560 of the donors, a V segment was called functional when productive rearrangements were above 56.7%, and segregating when the standard deviation between donors exceeded 5%. A statistical classification framework was built to diagnose cytomegalovirus status from the catalog of TCR beta chain sequences. V and J gene assignment, in a later analysis, came from comparing TCR nucleotide sequences with IMGT/GENE-DB human TR gene sequences. In a later analysis, CDR3 sequences and most-parsimonious VDJ recombination scenarios were assigned using the TCRdist pipeline. A later analysis defined each TCR beta chain by its CDR3 amino acid sequence plus V-gene family, and excluded reads lacking a unique V-gene family. A later analysis removed 550 to 700 highly shared, low-generation-probability nucleotide sequences to deal with suspected cross-contamination and a sequencing artifact. In a later analysis, a clonal expansion index was calculated for each public chain from normalized within-repertoire ranks of inferred template counts. In a later analysis, generation probabilities were computed with a VDJ recombination model fitted to out-of-frame rearrangements, and the resulting probabilities were checked against IGoR. In a later analysis, hypergeometric tests were used to score TCR-TCR, TCR-HLA and TCR-CMV co-occurrence, with a repertoire-size bias correction applied to TCR pairs. A later analysis estimated false discovery rates by permuting HLA or CMV assignments 20 times. A later analysis grouped co-occurring TCRs with DBSCAN, adding TCRdist sequence similarity when clustering within HLA-allele-positive subsets. Repertoires with fewer than 30,000 or more than 120,000 public chains were left out of co-occurrence clustering, as were a handful of repertoires with anomalous nucleotide sharing. Here the immuneACCESS table is served through TCRdb, limited to in-frame sequences with V and J called. Missing clones are a known gap in these copies; in checked studies unresolved V genes cover under half, and the rest lacks a known reason. From that table come the V and J calls and clone size; the DNA was used to work out D and trimming. The sample table contains 100,000 to 130,000 clones; only one count was recorded for around 74% of them. The ten largest clonotypes hold less than 15% of the sample.

In total, more than 500 healthy bone marrow donors made up the cohort. Cohort members were all nominally healthy when sampled, although unrecorded immune exposures were likely present. The donor tested CMV seropositive and was one of the 289 seropositive cohort members. Every donor gave a peripheral blood sample, and the peripheral blood mononuclear cells from that sample were used for TCR beta sequencing. The Qiagen DNeasy Blood Extraction Kit was used to extract genomic DNA from the blood cell samples. The specimen sequenced was PBMCs. This clonotype was sampled from a woman aged 40-49 years in good health and CMV-seropositive.

The DNA is TGTGCCAGCAGCCCCAATGGGCCCCAGCCGGAGACCCAGTACTTC. This translates into CASSPNGPQPETQYF. The chain employs TRBV11-1 and TRBJ2-5; no D gene is confidently identified. The CDR3 goes from the cysteine to the phenylalanine over 15 residues. CDR3 DNA is the only sequence kept; it has 45 bases, read in frame from the first base. V loses 5 bases, J loses 5 bases, and the germline ends lie 18 bases apart. As encoded in the germline V gene (reference sequence), CDR1 is SGHAT while CDR2 is FQDESV.